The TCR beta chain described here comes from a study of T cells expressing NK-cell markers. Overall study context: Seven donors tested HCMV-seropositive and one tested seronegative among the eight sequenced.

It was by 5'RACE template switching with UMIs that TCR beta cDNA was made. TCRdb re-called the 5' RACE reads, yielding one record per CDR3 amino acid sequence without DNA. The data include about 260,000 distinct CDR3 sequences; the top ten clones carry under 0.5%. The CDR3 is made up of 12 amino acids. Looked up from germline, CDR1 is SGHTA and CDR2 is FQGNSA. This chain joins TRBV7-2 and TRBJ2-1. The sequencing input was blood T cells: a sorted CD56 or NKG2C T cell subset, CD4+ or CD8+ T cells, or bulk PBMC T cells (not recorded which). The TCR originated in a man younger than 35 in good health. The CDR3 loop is CASSPQHNEQFF.